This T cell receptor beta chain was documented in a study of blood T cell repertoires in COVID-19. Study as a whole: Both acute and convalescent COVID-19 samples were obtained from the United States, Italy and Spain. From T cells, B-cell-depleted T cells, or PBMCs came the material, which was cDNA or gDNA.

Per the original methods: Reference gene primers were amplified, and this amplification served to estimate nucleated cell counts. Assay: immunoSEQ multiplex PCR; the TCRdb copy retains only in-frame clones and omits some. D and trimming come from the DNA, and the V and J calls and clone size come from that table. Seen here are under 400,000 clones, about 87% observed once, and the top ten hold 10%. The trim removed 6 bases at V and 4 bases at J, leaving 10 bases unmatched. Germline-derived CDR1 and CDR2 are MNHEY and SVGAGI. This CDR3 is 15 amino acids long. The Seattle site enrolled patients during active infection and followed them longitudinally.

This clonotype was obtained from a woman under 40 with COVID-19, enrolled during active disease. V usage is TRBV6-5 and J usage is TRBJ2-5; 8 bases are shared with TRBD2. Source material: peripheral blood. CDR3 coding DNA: TGTGCCAGCAGGGTACTAGCGGAGAACAGAGAGACCCAGTACTTC. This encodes CASRVLAENRETQYF.